These 23 T cell receptor beta chains came from one sample sequenced in a study of CD4 and CD8 cells across lung adenocarcinoma regions. TCRdb re-analysed the PCR reads in MiXCR, keeping a single row per CDR3 protein. The repertoire holds about 2,000 distinct CDR3 sequences, with under 50% as singletons. Sequencing used CD4+ T cells from the center of a lung tumor. The receptors were gathered from a female donor with lung adenocarcinoma. The CD4 and CD8 labels of this study may be unreliable.

The genes are TRBV27 and TRBJ2-1; D remains unclear. The CDR3 is 15 amino acids. V was trimmed by 2 bases and J by 5 bases, leaving 13 bases between them. Germline V lookup: CDR1 MNHEY, CDR2 SMNVEV (reference sequence). The CDR3 region has the DNA TGTGCCAGCAGTTTACTGTCCAGCGACCACAATGAGCAGTTCTTC. This gives the protein CASSLLSSDHNEQFF.

The rearrangement joins TRBV3-1 to TRBJ2-2; D might be TRBD2 (6 bases). V lost 0 bases to trimming and J lost 7 bases, with 15 bases between them. Germline values: CDR1 LGHDT, CDR2 YNNKEL (reference sequence). The CDR3 covers 16 residues. CDR3 residues: CASSQDRASASGELFF. The CDR3 region has the DNA TGTGCCAGCAGCCAAGATAGGGCTAGCGCCAGCGGGGAGCTGTTTTTT. Based on the CDR3 plus reference TRBV3-1 and TRBJ2-2, the full variable domain is DTAVSQTPKYLVTQMGNDKSIKCEQNLGHDTMYWYKQDSKKFLKIMFSYNNKELIINETVPNRFSPKSPDKAHLNLHINSLELGDSAVYFCASSQDRASASGELFFGEGSRLTVL.

This clonotype has a handful of counts. This rearrangement joins TRBV4-1 to TRBJ2-3; TRBD2 aligns across 7 bases. The J segment lost 3 bases and the V segment lost 0 bases, leaving 9 bases of the junction unmatched. The CDR3 loop spans 17 amino acids. CDR1 is MGHRA, CDR2 YSYEKL, per germline. The DNA of the CDR3 is TGCGCCAGCAGCCAAGATAATAGAGCGGGATGGACAGATACGCAGTATTTT. Its protein is CASSQDNRAGWTDTQYF.

The chain has TRBV6-1 and TRBJ2-3, with D possibly called TRBD1 or TRBD2 (5 bases each). Looked up from germline, CDR1 is MNHNS and CDR2 is SASEGT. The CDR3 is 13 amino acids. Trimming pared 7 bases from V and 6 bases from J, leaving 14 bases between. For the CDR3, the DNA is TGTGCCAGCACGGGGCTAGCAAGGGATACGCAGTATTTT. It encodes CASTGLARDTQYF.

This chain uses TRBV6-1 with TRBJ2-3, with D perhaps TRBD2 (7 bases). The DNA end lines up better with TRBJ2-7; the J call may be wrong. The CDR3 spans 16 residues. Germline values: CDR1 MNHNS, CDR2 SASEGT. The CDR3 loop reads CASGGDGGRDQDTQYF. CDR3 coding DNA: TGTGCCAGCGGGGGGGACGGGGGGCGGGACCAAGATACGCAGTACTTC.

This clonotype is large by share. The chain carries TRBV27 and TRBJ2-3; perhaps TRBD2 as D (6 bases). The CDR3 covers 16 residues. CDR1 is MNHEY, CDR2 SMNVEV, per germline (reference sequence). Trimming removed 1 base from V and 1 base from J, with 12 bases in between. CDR3 amino acids: CASSLWTGAGTDTQYF. The CDR3 DNA reads as TGTGCCAGCAGTTTATGGACGGGAGCGGGCACAGATACGCAGTATTTT.

The rearrangement joins TRBV4-1 to TRBJ2-6; 8 positions match TRBD1. The CDR3 is 19 amino acids. Germline CDR1 is MGHRA and CDR2 is YSYEKL. Trimming took 3 bases from V and 0 from J; bases not matched to a gene: 10. The CDR3 DNA is TGCGCCAGCAGCCAGGGAGCAGGGGGCTCCCACTCTGGGGCCAACGTCCTGACTTTC. Its translation is CASSQGAGGSHSGANVLTF.

V usage is TRBV6-1 and J usage is TRBJ2-4, with 8 nucleotides matching TRBD2. CDR1 MNHNS and CDR2 SASEGT come from the germline V gene. The CDR3 loop spans 14 amino acids. After removal of 4 bases from V and 8 bases from J, the junction contained 7 bases not matched to a gene. Here the CDR3 reads CASSVVAAGDIQYF. Written as DNA, the CDR3 is TGTGCCAGCAGTGTGGTTGCAGCGGGAGACATTCAGTACTTC.

This clonotype is categorized as large. V gene TRBV14 combines with J gene TRBJ2-1; D is possibly TRBD1 or TRBD2 (6 bases each). The CDR3 contains 16 residues. V lost 1 base and J lost 4, with 14 bases in between. The germline gives CDR1 SGHDN, CDR2 FVKESK. The CDR3, as DNA: TGTGCCAGCAGCCAAGGGTCGGGGGCTGGATACAATGAGCAGTTCTTC. Protein sequence: CASSQGSGAGYNEQFF.

The chain carries TRBV6-1 and TRBJ2-3; tentatively, D is TRBD1 (6 bases). Germline loops: CDR1 MNHNS, CDR2 SASEGT. Trimming pared 1 base from V and 4 bases from J, leaving 12 bases between. This CDR3 is 15 amino acids long. The CDR3 reads CASSEDPRGADTQYF. Written as DNA, the CDR3 is TGTGCCAGCAGTGAAGACCCCAGGGGTGCAGATACGCAGTATTTT.

By sample fraction, this clonotype is medium-sized. J is TRBJ2-1 and V is TRBV4-1, with D perhaps matching TRBD2 (5 bases). The germline V gene has CDR1 MGHRA and CDR2 YSYEKL. CDR3 size: 16 residues. Between the trimmed V and J ends, which lost 0 bases and 9 bases, there was a span of 18 bases. CDR3 in amino acids: CASSQDKELRAAEQFF. The CDR3 nucleotides are TGCGCCAGCAGCCAAGATAAGGAGCTGAGGGCCGCTGAGCAGTTCTTC.

This sequence joins TRBV3-1 and TRBJ2-5; 15 bases map to TRBD2. Germline loops: CDR1 LGHDT, CDR2 YNNKEL (reference sequence). The CDR3 is made up of 16 amino acids. V shed 4 bases and J 3 bases; nucleotides not matched to a gene: 3. The CDR3 sequence is CASSPWTSGREETQYF. The DNA of the CDR3 is TGTGCCAGCAGCCCCTGGACTAGCGGGAGGGAAGAGACCCAGTACTTC.

On this clonotype: With a much larger clone just one base away, this may be a read error. This CDR3 reads CASSYNRGHEQFF. The CDR3 DNA sequence: TGTGCCAGCAGTTACAATCGTGGCCACGAGCAGTTCTTC. V usage is TRBV6-5 and J usage is TRBJ2-1; D not certain. This CDR3 spans 13 amino acids. Trimming removed 2 bases at V and 10 bases at J, with 12 bases between. Germline CDR1 MNHEY, CDR2 SVGAGI.

The V and J genes are TRBV25-1 and TRBJ1-2; the D gene is possibly TRBD1 (5 bases). Trimming removed 3 bases from V and 6 bases from J, with 8 bases in between. CDR1 MGHDK and CDR2 SYGVNS come from the germline V gene. This CDR3 region has 12 residues. The DNA of the CDR3 is TGTGCCAGCAGTGACAGGGTCGATGGCTACACCTTC. Translating gives CASSDRVDGYTF.

The gene calls are TRBV6-4 and TRBJ2-1, with 12 nucleotides matching TRBD2. The CDR3 is 15 amino acids. With 2 bases clipped from V and 7 bases from J, the junction kept 3 bases outside the gene matches. Germline V gene data show CDR1 as MRHNA and CDR2 as SNTAGT. The DNA for the CDR3 is TGTGCCAGCAGTGACCTAGCGGGAGGGGTTAATGAGCAGTTCTTC. It yields the protein CASSDLAGGVNEQFF.

This sequence joins TRBV27 and TRBJ2-1, with TRBD2 identical over 7 bases. The CDR3 loop spans 15 amino acids. Germline V lookup: CDR1 MNHEY, CDR2 SMNVEV (reference sequence). Germline trimming cut 1 base from V and 8 bases from J; bases unmatched to any gene: 8. DNA of the CDR3: TGTGCCAGCAGTTTATTCGTGGGAGGGTCCGATGAGCAGTTCTTC. Translating it yields CASSLFVGGSDEQFF.

About this clonotype itself: The conserved final phenylalanine or tryptophan is absent from the CDR3, which likely points to a read error. No DNA is shown, since the ends of the CDR3 on it are uncertain; the CDR3 is the one TCRdb lists. The chain joins TRBV6-8 to TRBJ2-3; TRBD2 is taken as the D call from the table, unchecked against the DNA. Germline CDR1 reads MNHGY; CDR2 reads SAAAGT. With termini counted, the CDR3 has 18 amino acids. CDR3 region: CASSFLSKTSGRGMSSSS.

The chain joins TRBV6-8 to TRBJ2-3; D ambiguous. The CDR3 consists of 14 residues. Germline CDR1 and CDR2: MNHGY and SAAAGT. For the CDR3, the DNA is TGTGGCGTCTTGGGGATGAGATCAAAAGACATGCAGTATTTT. Protein sequence: CGVLGMRSKDMQYF.

The chain is built from TRBV6-5 and TRBJ2-1, with TRBD2 as a possible D gene (5 bases). The assigned J gene may be wrong: the sequence end matches TRBJ2-7 better. Germline assignment: CDR1 MNHEY and CDR2 SVGAGI. The CDR3 has 16 amino acids. CDR3 DNA: TGTGCCAGCAGTTCCTCGATGACGGGATACTCCTACGAGCAGTACTTC. Its translation: CASSSSMTGYSYEQYF.

This clonotype is large in the sample. This chain links TRBV10-2 with TRBJ2-2; D gene uncertain. This CDR3 is 13 amino acids long. CDR1 is WSHSY and CDR2 is SAAADI in the germline V gene. V gave up 0 bases and J gave up 4 bases, with 3 bases separating them. CDR3 bases: TGCGCCAGCAGTGAGTCGCCCACCGGGGAGCTGTTTTTT. Its translation is CASSESPTGELFF.

In its sample, this clonotype ranks as medium-sized. The chain employs TRBV5-1 and TRBJ2-1, with 10 bases matching TRBD2. V lost 7 bases, J lost 6 bases, and 7 bases stayed unmatched. CDR1 and CDR2 from the germline V gene are SGHRS and YFSETQ. The CDR3 sequence is 14 residues long. This CDR3 reads CASRGLAGVNEQFF. The DNA for the CDR3 is TGCGCCAGCCGGGGGCTAGCGGGAGTCAATGAGCAGTTCTTC.

In its sample, this clonotype was seen a few times. The chain combines TRBV6-1 with TRBJ1-2; 9 bases align to TRBD1. J lost 0 bases, V lost 4 bases, and 12 bases had no gene match. The CDR3 runs 18 residues. Germline CDR1 MNHNS, CDR2 SASEGT. In DNA form, the CDR3 reads TGTGCCAGCAGTGGATTACAGGGGGCGAGGACAACTAACTATGGCTACACCTTC. It yields the protein CASSGLQGARTTNYGYTF.

This rearrangement joins TRBV5-1 to TRBJ2-1; D is perhaps TRBD1 (5 bases). TRBJ2-5 explains the end of the DNA better; the J call may be wrong. Germline V gene data show CDR1 as SGHRS and CDR2 as YFSETQ. The CDR3 has 15 amino acids. The CDR3 region is CASSSTGIYQETQYF. DNA for the CDR3: TGCGCCAGCAGCTCCACAGGCATCTACCAAGAGACCCAGTACTTC.